The TCR beta chain under discussion was sequenced for a study of OX40 agonist ivuxolimab in advanced cancers. Findings and limits, study-wide: Among T cells, CD8+ cells averaged more expanded clones than CD4+ cells.

Assay: immunoSEQ multiplex PCR; the TCRdb copy retains only in-frame clones and omits some. The sample has around 60,000 clones; 80% to 90% are singletons. In the case of this clone: Its target is unknown.

The V end was cut by 0 bases, the J end by 5 bases, with 11 bases between. The CDR3 sequence is 14 residues long. Germline V gives CDR1 KGHSH, CDR2 LQKENI. V is TRBV18 and J is TRBJ2-7; D gene uncertain. Sample: CD4+ or CD8+ T cells sorted from blood, taken in a trial of the OX40 agonist ivuxolimab. This TCR came from an adult with an advanced solid tumor such as melanoma, head and neck, liver or kidney cancer. CDR3 sequence (DNA): TGTGCCAGCTCACCACCCGGCCGGTTCAACGAGCAGTACTTC. This gives the protein CASSPPGRFNEQYF.